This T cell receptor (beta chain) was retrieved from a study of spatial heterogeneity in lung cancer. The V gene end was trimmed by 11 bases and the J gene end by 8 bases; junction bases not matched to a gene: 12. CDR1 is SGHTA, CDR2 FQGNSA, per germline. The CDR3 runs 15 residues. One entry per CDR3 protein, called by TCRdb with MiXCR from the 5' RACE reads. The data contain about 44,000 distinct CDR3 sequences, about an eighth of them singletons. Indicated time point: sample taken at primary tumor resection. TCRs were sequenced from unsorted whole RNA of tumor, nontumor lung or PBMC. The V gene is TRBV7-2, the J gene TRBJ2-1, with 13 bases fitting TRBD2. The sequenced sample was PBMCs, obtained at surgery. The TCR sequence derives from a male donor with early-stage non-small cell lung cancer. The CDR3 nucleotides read TGTGCCTCACGCACCGGGACTAGCGGGATCGATGAGCAGTTCTTC. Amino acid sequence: CASRTGTSGIDEQFF.